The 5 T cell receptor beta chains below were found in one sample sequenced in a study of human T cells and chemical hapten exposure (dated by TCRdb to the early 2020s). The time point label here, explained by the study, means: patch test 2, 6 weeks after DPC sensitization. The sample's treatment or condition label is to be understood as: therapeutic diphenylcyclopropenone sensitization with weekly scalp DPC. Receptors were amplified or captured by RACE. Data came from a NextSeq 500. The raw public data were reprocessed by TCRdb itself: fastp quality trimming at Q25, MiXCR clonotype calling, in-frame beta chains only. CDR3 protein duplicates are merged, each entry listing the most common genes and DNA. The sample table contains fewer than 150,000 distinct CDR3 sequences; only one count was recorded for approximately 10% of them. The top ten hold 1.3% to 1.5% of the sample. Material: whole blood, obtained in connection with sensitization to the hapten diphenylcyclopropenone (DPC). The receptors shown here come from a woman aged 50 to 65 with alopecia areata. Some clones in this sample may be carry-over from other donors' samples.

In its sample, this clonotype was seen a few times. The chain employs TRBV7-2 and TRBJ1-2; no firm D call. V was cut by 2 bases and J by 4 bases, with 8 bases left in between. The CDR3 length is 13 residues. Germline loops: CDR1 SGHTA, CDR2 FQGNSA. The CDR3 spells CASSLIQLYGYTF. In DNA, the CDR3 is TGTGCCAGCAGCTTAATACAGCTCTATGGCTACACCTTC.

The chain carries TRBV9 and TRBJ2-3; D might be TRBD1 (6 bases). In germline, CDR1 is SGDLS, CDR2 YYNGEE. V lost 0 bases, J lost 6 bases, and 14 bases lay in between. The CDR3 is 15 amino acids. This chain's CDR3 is CASSVGTDRSDTQYF. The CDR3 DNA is TGTGCCAGCAGCGTAGGGACAGACCGCTCGGATACGCAGTATTTT.

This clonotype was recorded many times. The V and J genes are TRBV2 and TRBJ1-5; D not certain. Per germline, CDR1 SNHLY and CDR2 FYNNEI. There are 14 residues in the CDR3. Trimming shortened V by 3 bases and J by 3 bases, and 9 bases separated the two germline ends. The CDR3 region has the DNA TGTGCCAGCAGTGAGTCCGGGTACAATCAGCCCCAGCATTTT. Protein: CASSESGYNQPQHF.

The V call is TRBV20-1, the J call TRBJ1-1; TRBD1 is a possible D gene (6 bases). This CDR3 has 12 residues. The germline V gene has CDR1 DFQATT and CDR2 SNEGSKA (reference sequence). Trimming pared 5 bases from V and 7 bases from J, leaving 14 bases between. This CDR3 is CSAPDDRFEAFF. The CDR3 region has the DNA TGCAGTGCTCCCGACGACAGGTTTGAAGCTTTCTTT.

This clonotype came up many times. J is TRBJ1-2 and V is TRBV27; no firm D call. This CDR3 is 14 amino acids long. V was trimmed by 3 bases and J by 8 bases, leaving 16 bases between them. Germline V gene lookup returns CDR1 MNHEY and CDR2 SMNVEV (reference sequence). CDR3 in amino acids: CASSFAAGAGGYTF. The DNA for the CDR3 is TGTGCCAGCAGTTTTGCGGCCGGCGCTGGGGGCTACACCTTC.